A single sample gave rise to the 32 T cell receptor beta chains below, sequenced in a study of blood T cell repertoires in COVID-19 (dated by TCRdb to about 2020). Preparation of the library involved the immunoSEQ multiplex PCR assay. TCRdb holds this immuneACCESS table with in-frame rearrangements only. Some clones are missing; in checked studies, unresolved V genes explain under half, and the rest has no known cause. For this sample the table gives about 330,000 clones, of which roughly 86% were detected only once. The ten largest clones capture approximately 9.3% of the sample. Sequencing was done on a sample of peripheral blood. Receptors originate from a man younger than 45 with COVID-19, enrolled during active disease.

The chain joins TRBV9 to TRBJ1-1; 10 bases are shared with TRBD1. Germline CDR1 reads SGDLS; CDR2 reads YYNGEE. Germline trimming cut 3 bases from V and 4 bases from J; bases unmatched to any gene: 6. The CDR3 is 15 residues long. The CDR3 sequence is CASSGQDRGGTEAFF. CDR3 nucleotides: TGTGCCAGCAGCGGCCAGGACAGGGGGGGCACTGAAGCTTTCTTT.

The rearrangement links TRBV5-1 to TRBJ1-6; D is unresolved. V gave up 7 bases and J gave up 12 bases, with 14 bases separating them. The CDR3 length is 12 residues. The germline CDR1 and CDR2 sequences are SGHRS and YFSETQ. CDR3 DNA: TGCGCCAGCCGTTCGCAGGATGGACCCCTCCACTTT. Residues: CASRSQDGPLHF.

The CDR3 DNA reads as TGTGCCAGCAGCTTAGCTAGCGGGAACAATGAGCAGTTCTTC. It encodes CASSLASGNNEQFF. V and J are TRBV11-2 and TRBJ2-1; 9 bases are a match to TRBD2. The CDR3 runs 14 residues. Germline lookup yields CDR1 SGHAT and CDR2 FQNNGV. V shed 1 base, J shed 5 bases, and the junction held 0 bases outside the gene matches.

The chain couples TRBV10-1 to TRBJ2-5; D is undetermined. Germline CDR1 reads WNHNN; CDR2 reads SYGVQD (reference sequence). This CDR3 contains 16 residues. V lost 7 bases to trimming and J lost 5 bases, with 23 bases between them. The chain's CDR3 is CASIDYTLDYSETQYF. DNA of the CDR3: TGCGCCAGCATCGATTACACTCTAGATTACTCGGAGACCCAGTACTTC.

The chain employs TRBV3-1 (or the pseudogene TRBV3-2) and TRBJ2-1; 11 nucleotides match TRBD2. The CDR3 is made up of 16 amino acids. Germline V gene data show CDR1 as LGHDT and CDR2 as YNNKEL (reference sequence). Germline trimming cut 0 bases from V and 9 bases from J; bases unmatched to any gene: 7. In DNA, the CDR3 is TGTGCCAGCAGCCAAGAGATGACTAGCGGGAAGCTTGAGCAGTTCTTC. Protein: CASSQEMTSGKLEQFF.

V gene TRBV7-3 combines with J gene TRBJ2-3; 7 nucleotides agree with TRBD2. With V trimmed by 1 base and J by 2 bases, 3 bases remained unmatched. The V gene's germline CDR1 is SGHTA and CDR2 FQGTGA. The CDR3 has 15 residues. The CDR3 is CASSLRAGVTDTQYF. For the CDR3, the DNA is TGTGCCAGCAGCTTAAGGGCGGGGGTCACAGATACGCAGTATTTT.

This clone has a count of ten or more. This chain connects TRBV5-1 to TRBJ2-1; 15 bases line up with TRBD2. The CDR3 totals 14 residues. J was trimmed by 10 bases and V by 3 bases; bases with no gene match: 2. Germline V gene sequence: CDR1 SGHRS, CDR2 YFSETQ. CDR3 amino acids: CASSWTSGRVEQFF. CDR3 nucleotides: TGCGCCAGCAGCTGGACTAGCGGGAGGGTGGAGCAGTTCTTC.

To note about this clone: Mismatch with germline at one junction end may stem from a read error. The chain is built from TRBV4-1 and TRBJ1-4; 10 bases are a match to TRBD1. This CDR3 contains 15 residues. Per the germline V gene, CDR1 is MGHRA and CDR2 is YSYEKL. CDR3 bases: TGCGCCAGCAGCCACCGACAGGGGGCTAACGAAAAACTGTTTTTT. Protein product: CASSHRQGANEKLFF.

This clone was seen just once. The gene calls are TRBV18 and TRBJ2-7, with D maybe TRBD1 (6 bases). The germline CDR1 and CDR2 sequences are KGHSH and LQKENI. This CDR3 is built from 15 residues. The V and J ends lost 2 bases and 1 base respectively, with 12 bases between them. The CDR3 region has the DNA TGTGCCAGCTCACCATTCCAGGGGAATTCCTACGAGCAGTACTTC. Its protein is CASSPFQGNSYEQYF.

The chain employs TRBV6-2 or TRBV6-3 and TRBJ1-1; D remains ambiguous. The V gene's germline CDR1 is MNHEY and CDR2 SVGEGT. This CDR3 spans 14 amino acids. Trimming took off 2 bases at V and 2 bases at J, with 9 bases between the two ends. The CDR3 DNA follows: TGTGCCAGCAGTTACGTCAGGTTCAACACTGAAGCTTTCTTT. This encodes CASSYVRFNTEAFF.

CDR3 loop: CASSQEGGGATSNQPQHF. CDR3 nucleotides: TGTGCCAGCAGCCAAGAGGGTGGCGGGGCCACTAGCAATCAGCCCCAGCATTTT. The J gene is TRBJ1-5, the V gene TRBV3-1 (or the pseudogene TRBV3-2), with a weak D call TRBD1 (5 bases). The CDR3 is made up of 18 amino acids. V lost 0 bases and J lost 0, with 15 bases in between. From germline, CDR1 is LGHDT and CDR2 YNNKEL (reference sequence).

The V gene is TRBV18, the J gene TRBJ2-7, with D possibly being TRBD2 (6 bases). Germline-derived CDR1 and CDR2 are KGHSH and LQKENI. The CDR3 sequence is 16 residues long. Deletions cut 0 bases from V and 6 bases from J, with 18 bases between. The CDR3 bases are TGTGCCAGCTCACCACCACGGACTGGAGGGTTTGGCGAGCAGTACTTC. This gives the protein CASSPPRTGGFGEQYF.

The chain is built from TRBV7-2 and TRBJ2-7; TRBD1 matches 7 bases. The germline V gene encodes CDR1 SGHTA and CDR2 FQGNSA. The CDR3 contains 12 residues. V lost 5 bases, J lost 6 bases, and 4 bases stayed unmatched. The DNA for the CDR3 is TGTGCCAGCAGCCCCACAGGGGCCGAGCAGTACTTC. Amino acid sequence: CASSPTGAEQYF.

The rearrangement uses TRBV10-3 and TRBJ2-7, with TRBD2 matching over 13 bases. This CDR3 is built from 18 residues. Germline V CDR1 and CDR2: ENHRY, SYGVKD. The trim removed 2 bases at V and 1 base at J, leaving 8 bases unmatched. The CDR3 loop reads CAISETSGRAERSYEQYF. The CDR3 nucleotides are TGTGCCATCAGTGAGACTAGCGGGAGGGCCGAAAGATCCTACGAGCAGTACTTC.

V and J are TRBV6-5 and TRBJ2-1; 8 positions agree with TRBD2. Trimming took 2 bases from V and 5 from J; bases not matched to a gene: 5. Looked up from germline, CDR1 is MNHEY and CDR2 is SVGAGI. This CDR3 region has 15 residues. CDR3 bases: TGTGCCAGCAGTTACGCACTAGCGGTCAACAATGAGCAGTTCTTC. Amino acid sequence: CASSYALAVNNEQFF.

The chain carries TRBV12-5 and TRBJ1-4; D is uncertain. This CDR3 region has 14 residues. Germline CDR1 is LGHNT and CDR2 is FRNRAP. Trimming removed 6 bases at V and 13 bases at J, with 21 bases between. CDR3 sequence reads: CASGPSISGTTLFF. The CDR3 nucleotides are TGTGCTAGTGGGCCGTCGATTTCGGGAACTACACTGTTTTTT.

The rearrangement uses TRBV6-5 and TRBJ2-7; D may be TRBD2 (5 bases). The germline gives CDR1 MNHEY, CDR2 SVGAGI. V was pared by 7 bases and J by 9 bases, with 13 bases between. The CDR3 spans 11 residues. CDR3 bases: TGTGCCAGCACCTCGCCCGCGGGGCAGTACTTC. The encoded protein is CASTSPAGQYF.

V gene TRBV7-2 combines with J gene TRBJ2-7; perhaps TRBD2 as D (5 bases). Germline V gene lookup returns CDR1 SGHTA and CDR2 FQGNSA. V was trimmed by 2 bases and J by 3 bases, leaving 23 bases between them. This CDR3 has 18 amino acids. CDR3 region: CASSLTVLGGLNFYEQYF. CDR3 DNA: TGTGCCAGCAGCTTAACGGTATTGGGCGGGCTAAACTTCTACGAGCAGTACTTC.

CDR3 bases: TGTGCCAGCAGTTCGGCGAGACACAGGCCACACAATGAGCAGTTCTTC. As protein: CASSSARHRPHNEQFF. The gene calls are TRBV27 and TRBJ2-1; D is perhaps TRBD1 (5 bases). CDR3 size: 16 residues. Deletions cut 4 bases from V and 5 bases from J, with 18 bases between. The germline V gene has CDR1 MNHEY and CDR2 SMNVEV (reference sequence).

This chain joins TRBV11-3 and TRBJ2-3, with TRBD1 as a possible D gene (5 bases). Germline-derived CDR1 and CDR2 are SGHNT and YENEEA. The V and J ends lost 5 bases and 4 bases respectively, with 13 bases between them. The CDR3 length is 14 residues. CDR3 sequence (DNA): TGTGCCAGCAGCCACAGTAGGGGCCCAGATACGCAGTATTTT. Protein: CASSHSRGPDTQYF.

V usage is TRBV4-3 and J usage is TRBJ1-1, with D uncertain. Trimming pared 0 bases from V and 1 base from J, leaving 9 bases between. Germline V gene data show CDR1 as LGHNA and CDR2 as YSLEER. The CDR3 extends over 15 amino acids. The DNA for the CDR3 is TGCGCCAGCAGCCAAGATAGAGCATCGAACACTGAAGCTTTCTTT. Protein sequence: CASSQDRASNTEAFF.

CDR3 sequence: CASSLDRGNYEQYF. The CDR3 DNA reads as TGCGCCAGCAGCTTGGACAGGGGAAACTACGAGCAGTACTTC. The rearrangement links TRBV5-1 to TRBJ2-7, with 7 bases matching TRBD1. The CDR3 has 14 residues. Germline loops: CDR1 SGHRS, CDR2 YFSETQ. The J segment lost 3 bases and the V segment lost 0 bases, leaving 3 bases of the junction unmatched.

The chain carries TRBV3-1 (or the pseudogene TRBV3-2) and TRBJ2-7, with 7 bases identical to TRBD1. V lost 4 bases, J lost 0 bases, and 3 bases stayed unmatched. In germline, CDR1 is LGHDT, CDR2 YNNKEL (reference sequence). This CDR3 has 14 amino acids. CDR3 amino acids: CASSPTGLSYEQYF. The DNA for the CDR3 is TGTGCCAGCAGCCCGACAGGGCTCTCCTACGAGCAGTACTTC.

This chain links TRBV5-6 with TRBJ1-5; weak D call: TRBD1 (6 bases). This CDR3 has 13 amino acids. V was shortened by 2 bases and J by 7 bases, with 10 bases between the two germline ends. The V gene's germline CDR1 is SGHDT and CDR2 YYEEEE. The CDR3 loop is CASSFLQGQPQHF. The CDR3 nucleotides are TGTGCCAGCAGCTTCTTACAGGGCCAGCCCCAGCATTTT.

The rearrangement joins TRBV7-2 to TRBJ2-3; possibly TRBD2 for D (5 bases). V was cut by 5 bases and J by 0 bases, with 12 bases left in between. CDR3 length equals 15 residues. Germline values: CDR1 SGHTA, CDR2 FQGNSA. The CDR3 sequence is CASSPRGDSTDTQYF. Written as DNA, the CDR3 is TGTGCCAGCAGCCCCCGGGGAGATAGCACAGATACGCAGTATTTT.

The chain joins TRBV3-1 (or the pseudogene TRBV3-2) to TRBJ2-3; 9 bases agree with TRBD2. Germline V gives CDR1 LGHDT, CDR2 YNNKEL (reference sequence). Trimming removed 1 base from V and 4 bases from J; junction bases left unmatched: 3. The CDR3 spans 15 residues. CDR3 DNA: TGTGCCAGCAGCCAAGTTAGCGGGAGTTCAGATACGCAGTATTTT. It is translated as CASSQVSGSSDTQYF.

This chain links TRBV28 with TRBJ2-3, with 8 nucleotides matching TRBD2. This CDR3 has 17 amino acids. CDR1 and CDR2 (germline): MDHEN, SYDVKM. Germline trimming cut 6 bases from V and 1 base from J; bases unmatched to any gene: 12. The CDR3 reads CASSPNRGGGGTDTQYF. DNA for the CDR3: TGTGCCAGCAGCCCAAACCGGGGGGGAGGAGGCACAGATACGCAGTATTTT.

The chain has TRBV6-2 or TRBV6-3 and TRBJ2-1; 9 bases are shared with TRBD2. V dropped 2 bases and J dropped 9; count of bases not matched to a gene: 8. This CDR3 has 15 amino acids. The germline gives CDR1 MNHEY, CDR2 SVGEGT. This CDR3 is CASSYNLAGVVEQFF. CDR3 nucleotides: TGTGCCAGCAGTTACAACTTAGCGGGAGTGGTTGAGCAGTTCTTC.

This clone showed up just once. This chain links TRBV3-1 (or the pseudogene TRBV3-2) with TRBJ2-1; D is possibly TRBD1 (6 bases). This CDR3 region has 16 residues. CDR1 and CDR2 from the germline V gene are LGHDT and YNNKEL (reference sequence). Trimming pared 4 bases from V and 3 bases from J, leaving 16 bases between. CDR3 sequence: CASSPQTGTRYNEQFF. The CDR3 coding sequence is TGTGCCAGCAGCCCACAAACAGGGACCCGCTACAATGAGCAGTTCTTC.

This chain links TRBV11-2 with TRBJ2-3, with D possibly being TRBD2 (5 bases). Germline V gene sequence: CDR1 SGHAT, CDR2 FQNNGV. V was pared by 4 bases and J by 1 base, with 15 bases between. The CDR3 is 16 amino acids. CDR3 amino acids: CASSSSDSRGTDTQYF. The CDR3 region has the DNA TGTGCCAGCAGCTCTTCGGACTCCCGAGGCACAGATACGCAGTATTTT.

The rearrangement uses TRBV7-2 and TRBJ1-2, with a tentative D call TRBD1 (5 bases). Trimming shortened V by 2 bases and J by 2 bases, and 12 bases separated the two germline ends. Germline assignment: CDR1 SGHTA and CDR2 FQGNSA. The CDR3 sequence is 15 residues long. The CDR3, as DNA: TGTGCCAGCAGCTTATCGGGCACAGGCAACTATGGCTACACCTTC. The encoded protein is CASSLSGTGNYGYTF. The full variable domain, rest sourced from reference TRBV7-2 and TRBJ1-2, is GAGVSQSPSNKVTEKGKDVELRCDPISGHTALYWYRQSLGQGLEFLIYFQGNSAPDKSGLPSDRFSAERTGGSVSTLTIQRTQQEDSAVYLCASSLSGTGNYGYTFGSGTRLTVV.

CDR3 nucleotides: TGTGCCAGTTCGCAGGGGCTTAGGACTGAAGCTTTCTTT. Its translation is CASSQGLRTEAFF. The chain joins TRBV14 to TRBJ1-1, with D perhaps matching TRBD1 (6 bases). There are 13 residues in the CDR3. V lost 9 bases, J lost 5 bases, and 16 bases lay in between. The germline V gene has CDR1 SGHDN and CDR2 FVKESK. Filled out from reference TRBV14 and TRBJ1-1, the complete variable domain reads EAGVTQFPSHSVIEKGQTVTLRCDPISGHDNLYWYRRVMGKEIKFLLHFVKESKQDESGMPNNRFLAERTGGTYSTLKVQPAELEDSGVYFCASSQGLRTEAFFGQGTRLTVV.